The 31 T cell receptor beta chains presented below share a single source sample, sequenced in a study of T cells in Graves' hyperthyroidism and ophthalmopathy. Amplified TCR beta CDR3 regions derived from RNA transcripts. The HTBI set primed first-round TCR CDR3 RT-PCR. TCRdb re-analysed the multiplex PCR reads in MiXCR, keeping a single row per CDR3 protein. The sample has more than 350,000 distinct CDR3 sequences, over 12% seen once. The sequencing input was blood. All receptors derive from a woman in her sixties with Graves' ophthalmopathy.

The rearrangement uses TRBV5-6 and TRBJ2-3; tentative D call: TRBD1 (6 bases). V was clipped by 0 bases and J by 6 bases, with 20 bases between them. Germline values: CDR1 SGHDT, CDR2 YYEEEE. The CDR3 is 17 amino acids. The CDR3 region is CASSLAPPDRWLDTQYF. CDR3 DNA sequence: TGTGCCAGCAGCTTGGCCCCTCCAGACAGGTGGCTGGATACGCAGTATTTT.

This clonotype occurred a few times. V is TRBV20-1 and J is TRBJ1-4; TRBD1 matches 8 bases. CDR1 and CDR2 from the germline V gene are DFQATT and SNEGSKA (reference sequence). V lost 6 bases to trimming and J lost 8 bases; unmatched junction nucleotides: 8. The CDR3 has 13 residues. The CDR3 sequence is CSARTGFGEKLFF. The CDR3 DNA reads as TGCAGTGCCCGGACAGGGTTTGGGGAAAAACTGTTTTTT.

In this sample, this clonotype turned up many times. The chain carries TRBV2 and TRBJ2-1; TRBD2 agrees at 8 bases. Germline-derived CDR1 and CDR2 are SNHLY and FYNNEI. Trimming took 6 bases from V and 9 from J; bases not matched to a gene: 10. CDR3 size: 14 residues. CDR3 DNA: TGTGCCAGCAGGGCCAGGGAGACTAGCGCTGAGCAGTTCTTC. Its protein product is CASRARETSAEQFF. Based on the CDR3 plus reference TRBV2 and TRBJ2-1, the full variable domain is EPEVTQTPSHQVTQMGQEVILRCVPISNHLYFYWYRQILGQKVEFLVSFYNNEISEKSEIFDDQFSVERPDGSNFTLKIRSTKLEDSAMYFCASRARETSAEQFFGPGTRLTVL.

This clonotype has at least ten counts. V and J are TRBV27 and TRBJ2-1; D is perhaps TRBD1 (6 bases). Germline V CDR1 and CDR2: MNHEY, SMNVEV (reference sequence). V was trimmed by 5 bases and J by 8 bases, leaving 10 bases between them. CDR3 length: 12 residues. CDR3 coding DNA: TGTGCCAGCAGTCCACAGGGACATGAGCAGTTCTTC. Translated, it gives CASSPQGHEQFF.

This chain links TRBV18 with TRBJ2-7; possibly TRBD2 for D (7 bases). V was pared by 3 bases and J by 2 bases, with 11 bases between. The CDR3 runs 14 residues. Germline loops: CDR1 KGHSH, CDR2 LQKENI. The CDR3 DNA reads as TGTGCCAGCTCACCGGGGAGGGGGACCTACGAGCAGTACTTC. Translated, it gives CASSPGRGTYEQYF.

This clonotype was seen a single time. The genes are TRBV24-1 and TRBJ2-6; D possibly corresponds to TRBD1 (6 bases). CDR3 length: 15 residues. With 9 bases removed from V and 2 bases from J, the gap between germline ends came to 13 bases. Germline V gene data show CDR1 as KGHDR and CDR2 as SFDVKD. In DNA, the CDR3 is TGTGCCACCTTGGGGGACATCACTGGGGCCAACGTCCTGACTTTC. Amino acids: CATLGDITGANVLTF.

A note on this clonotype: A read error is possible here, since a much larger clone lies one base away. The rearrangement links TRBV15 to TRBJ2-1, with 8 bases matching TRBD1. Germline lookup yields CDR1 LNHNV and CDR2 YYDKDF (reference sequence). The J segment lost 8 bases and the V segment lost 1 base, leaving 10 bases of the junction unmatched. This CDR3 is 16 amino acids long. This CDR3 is CATSRGPGQENDEQFF. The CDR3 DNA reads TGTGCCACCAGCAGAGGACCGGGACAGGAAAACGATGAGCAGTTCTTC. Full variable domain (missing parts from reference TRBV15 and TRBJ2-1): DAMVIQNPRYQVTQFGKPVTLSCSQTLNHNVMYWYQQKSSQAPKLLFHYYDKDFNNEADTPDNFQSRRPNTSFCFLDIRSPGLGDTAMYLCATSRGPGQENDEQFFGPGTRLTVL.

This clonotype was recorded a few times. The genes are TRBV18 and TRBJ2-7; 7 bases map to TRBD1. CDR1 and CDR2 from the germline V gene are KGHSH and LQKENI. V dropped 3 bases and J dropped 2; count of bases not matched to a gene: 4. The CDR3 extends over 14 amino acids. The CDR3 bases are TGTGCCAGCTCACCTTCGGGACAGACCTACGAGCAGTACTTC. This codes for CASSPSGQTYEQYF.

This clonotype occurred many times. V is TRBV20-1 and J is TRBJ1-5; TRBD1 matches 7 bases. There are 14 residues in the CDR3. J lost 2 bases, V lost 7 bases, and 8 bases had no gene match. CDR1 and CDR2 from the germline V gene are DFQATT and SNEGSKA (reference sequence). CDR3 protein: CSVRQGVGNQPQHF. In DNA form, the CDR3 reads TGCAGTGTACGTCAGGGGGTGGGCAATCAGCCCCAGCATTTT.

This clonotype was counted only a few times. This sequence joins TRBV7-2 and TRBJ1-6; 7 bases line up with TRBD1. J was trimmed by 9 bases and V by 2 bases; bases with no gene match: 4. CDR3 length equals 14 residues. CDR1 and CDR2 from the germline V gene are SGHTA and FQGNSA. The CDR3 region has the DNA TGTGCCAGCAGCTTACCCTGGACAGGTTCACCCCTCCACTTT. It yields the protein CASSLPWTGSPLHF.

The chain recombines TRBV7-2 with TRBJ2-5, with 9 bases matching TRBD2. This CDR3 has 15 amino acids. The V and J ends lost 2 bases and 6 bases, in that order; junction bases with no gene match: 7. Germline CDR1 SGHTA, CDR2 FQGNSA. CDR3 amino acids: CASSLKAGGEKTQYF. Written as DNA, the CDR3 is TGTGCCAGCAGCTTAAAGGCGGGAGGGGAAAAGACCCAGTACTTC.

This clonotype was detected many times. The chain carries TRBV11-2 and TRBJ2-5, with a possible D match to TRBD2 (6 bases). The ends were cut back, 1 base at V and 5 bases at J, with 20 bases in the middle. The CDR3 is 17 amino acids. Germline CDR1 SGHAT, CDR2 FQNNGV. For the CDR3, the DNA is TGTGCCAGCAGCTTAGTTGGCAGACTCGGGGGAGAGGAGACCCAGTACTTC. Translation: CASSLVGRLGGEETQYF.

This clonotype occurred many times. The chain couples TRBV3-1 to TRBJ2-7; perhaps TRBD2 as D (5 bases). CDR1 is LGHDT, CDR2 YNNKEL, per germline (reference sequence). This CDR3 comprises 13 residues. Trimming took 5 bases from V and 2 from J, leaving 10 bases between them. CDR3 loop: CASSWGVAYEQYF. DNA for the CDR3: TGTGCCAGCAGCTGGGGAGTGGCCTACGAGCAGTACTTC.

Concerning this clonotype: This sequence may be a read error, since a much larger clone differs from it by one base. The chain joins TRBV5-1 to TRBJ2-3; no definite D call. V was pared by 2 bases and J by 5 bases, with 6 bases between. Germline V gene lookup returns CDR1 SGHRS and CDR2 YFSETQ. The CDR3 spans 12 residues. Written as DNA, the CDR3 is TGCGCCAGCAGCTTAAATTTAGATACGCAGTATTTT. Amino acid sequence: CASSLNLDTQYF.

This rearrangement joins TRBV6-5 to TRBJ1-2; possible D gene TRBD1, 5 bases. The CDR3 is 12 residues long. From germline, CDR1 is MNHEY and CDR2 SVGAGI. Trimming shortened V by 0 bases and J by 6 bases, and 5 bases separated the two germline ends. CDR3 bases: TGTGCCAGCAGTTACTCGGGGGATGGCTACACCTTC. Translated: CASSYSGDGYTF.

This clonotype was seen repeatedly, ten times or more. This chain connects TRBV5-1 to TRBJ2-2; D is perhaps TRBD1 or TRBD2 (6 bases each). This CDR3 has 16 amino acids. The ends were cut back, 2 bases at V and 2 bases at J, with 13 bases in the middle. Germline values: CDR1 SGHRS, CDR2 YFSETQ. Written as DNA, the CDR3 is TGCGCCAGCAGCTTTCAAGGGGGGAGCAACACCGGGGAGCTGTTTTTT. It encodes CASSFQGGSNTGELFF.

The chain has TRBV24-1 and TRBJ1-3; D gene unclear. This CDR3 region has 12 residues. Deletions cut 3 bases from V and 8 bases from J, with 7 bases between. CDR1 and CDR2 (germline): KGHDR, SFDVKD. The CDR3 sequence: CATSDEVDTIYF. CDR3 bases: TGTGCCACCAGTGATGAGGTCGACACCATATATTTT.

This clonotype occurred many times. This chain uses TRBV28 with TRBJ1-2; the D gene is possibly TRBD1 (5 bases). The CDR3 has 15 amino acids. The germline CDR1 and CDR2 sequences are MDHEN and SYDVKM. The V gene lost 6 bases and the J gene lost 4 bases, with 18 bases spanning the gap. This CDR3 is CASSIMTARFYGYTF. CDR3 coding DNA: TGTGCCAGCAGCATAATGACAGCTCGATTCTATGGCTACACCTTC.

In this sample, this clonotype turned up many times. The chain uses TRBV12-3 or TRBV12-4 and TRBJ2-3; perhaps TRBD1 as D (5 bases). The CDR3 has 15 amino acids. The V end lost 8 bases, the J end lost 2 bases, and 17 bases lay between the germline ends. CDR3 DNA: TGTGCCAGCCGATCAACAGGAGCCGTCACAGATACGCAGTATTTT. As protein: CASRSTGAVTDTQYF.

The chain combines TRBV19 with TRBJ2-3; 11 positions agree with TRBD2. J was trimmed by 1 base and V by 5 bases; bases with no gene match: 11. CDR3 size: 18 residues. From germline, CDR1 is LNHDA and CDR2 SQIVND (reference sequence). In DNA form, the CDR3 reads TGTGCCAGTAGTCCGTCCGGGACTAGCGGAACAGGCACAGATACGCAGTATTTT. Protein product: CASSPSGTSGTGTDTQYF.

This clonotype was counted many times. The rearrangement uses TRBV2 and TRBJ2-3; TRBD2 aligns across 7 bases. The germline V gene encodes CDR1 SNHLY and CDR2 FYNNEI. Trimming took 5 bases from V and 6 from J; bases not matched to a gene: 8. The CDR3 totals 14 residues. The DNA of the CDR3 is TGTGCCAGCAGTTTGACTAGCCCGCGGGATACGCAGTATTTT. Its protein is CASSLTSPRDTQYF.

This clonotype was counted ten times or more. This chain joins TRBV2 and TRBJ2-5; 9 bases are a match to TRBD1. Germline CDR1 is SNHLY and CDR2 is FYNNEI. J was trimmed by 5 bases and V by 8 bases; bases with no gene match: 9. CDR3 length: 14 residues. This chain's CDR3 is CASGRDRVSETQYF. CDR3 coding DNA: TGTGCCAGCGGTAGGGACAGGGTTTCGGAGACCCAGTACTTC.

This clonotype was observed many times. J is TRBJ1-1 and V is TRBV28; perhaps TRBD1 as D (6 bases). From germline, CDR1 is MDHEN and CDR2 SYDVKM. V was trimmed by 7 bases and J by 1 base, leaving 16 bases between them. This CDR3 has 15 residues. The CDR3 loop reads CASNTPGQPNTEAFF. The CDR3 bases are TGTGCCAGCAACACACCGGGACAACCGAACACTGAAGCTTTCTTT.

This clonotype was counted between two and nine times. The CDR3 region has the DNA TGTGCCAGCAGTTTGTCGGGTAACGAAAAACTGTTTTTT. Protein: CASSLSGNEKLFF. The V gene is TRBV12-3 or TRBV12-4, the J gene TRBJ1-4; no firm D call. Trimming left V 3 bases short and J 8 bases short, with 10 bases between. CDR3 size: 13 residues.

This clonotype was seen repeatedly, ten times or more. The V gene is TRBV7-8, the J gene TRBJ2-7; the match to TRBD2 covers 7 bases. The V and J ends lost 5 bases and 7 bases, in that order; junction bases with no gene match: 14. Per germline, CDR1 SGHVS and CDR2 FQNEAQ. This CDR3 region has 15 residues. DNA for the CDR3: TGTGCCAGCAGCCTTAATCGGCGGGAGACGAATGAGCAGTACTTC. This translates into CASSLNRRETNEQYF.

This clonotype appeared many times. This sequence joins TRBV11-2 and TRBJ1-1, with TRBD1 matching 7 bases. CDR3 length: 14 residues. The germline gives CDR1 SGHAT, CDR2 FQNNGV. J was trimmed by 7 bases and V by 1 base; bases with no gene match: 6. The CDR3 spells CASSLGQGIGEAFF. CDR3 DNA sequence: TGTGCCAGCAGCTTAGGACAGGGAATAGGTGAAGCTTTCTTT.

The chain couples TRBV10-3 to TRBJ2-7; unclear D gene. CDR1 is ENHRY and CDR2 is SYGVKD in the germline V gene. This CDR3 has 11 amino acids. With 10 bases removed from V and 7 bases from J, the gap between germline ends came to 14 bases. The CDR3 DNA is TGTGCCAGCAGCACGGGTTTGGAGCAGTACTTC. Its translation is CASSTGLEQYF.

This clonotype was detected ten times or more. CDR3 DNA sequence: TGCAGTGCTACCGGAGGCCCAGATACGCAGTATTTT. Residues: CSATGGPDTQYF. The chain carries TRBV20-1 and TRBJ2-3; D is perhaps TRBD2 (5 bases). The CDR3 extends over 12 amino acids. Looked up from germline, CDR1 is DFQATT and CDR2 is SNEGSKA (reference sequence). V was pared by 4 bases and J by 4 bases, with 9 bases between.

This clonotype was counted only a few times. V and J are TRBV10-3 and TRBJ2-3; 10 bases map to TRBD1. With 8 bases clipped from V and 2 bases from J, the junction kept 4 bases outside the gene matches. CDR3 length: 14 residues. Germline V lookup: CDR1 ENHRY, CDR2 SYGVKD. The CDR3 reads CAIAGTGDTDTQYF. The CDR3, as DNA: TGTGCCATCGCCGGGACAGGGGACACAGATACGCAGTATTTT.

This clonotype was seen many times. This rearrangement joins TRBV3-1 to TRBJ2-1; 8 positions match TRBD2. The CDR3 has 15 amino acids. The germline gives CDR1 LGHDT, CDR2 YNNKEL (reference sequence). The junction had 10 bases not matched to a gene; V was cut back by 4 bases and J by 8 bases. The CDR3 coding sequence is TGTGCCAGCAGCCCTCGCCACGGGGGGGGGGATGAGCAGTTCTTC. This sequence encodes CASSPRHGGGDEQFF.

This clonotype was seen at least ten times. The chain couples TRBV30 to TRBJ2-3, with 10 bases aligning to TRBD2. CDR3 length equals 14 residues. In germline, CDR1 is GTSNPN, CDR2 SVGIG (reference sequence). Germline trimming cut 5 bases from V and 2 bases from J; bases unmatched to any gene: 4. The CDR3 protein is CAWALAGVTDTQYF. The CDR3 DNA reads TGTGCCTGGGCCCTAGCGGGAGTCACAGATACGCAGTATTTT.